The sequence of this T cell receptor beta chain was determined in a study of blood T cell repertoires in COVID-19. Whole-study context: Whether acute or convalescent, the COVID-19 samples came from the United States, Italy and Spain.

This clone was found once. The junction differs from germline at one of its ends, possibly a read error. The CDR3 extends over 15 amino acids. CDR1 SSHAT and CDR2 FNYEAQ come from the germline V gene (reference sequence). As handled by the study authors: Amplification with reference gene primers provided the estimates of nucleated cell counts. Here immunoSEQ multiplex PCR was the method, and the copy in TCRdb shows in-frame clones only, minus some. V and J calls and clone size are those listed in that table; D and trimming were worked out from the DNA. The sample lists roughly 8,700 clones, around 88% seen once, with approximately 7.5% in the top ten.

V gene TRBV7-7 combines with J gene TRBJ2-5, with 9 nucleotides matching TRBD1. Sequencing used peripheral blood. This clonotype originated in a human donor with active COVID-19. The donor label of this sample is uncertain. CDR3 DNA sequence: TGTGCTAGCAGCCCTCGGGACAGGGAGGGAGAGACCCAGTACTTC. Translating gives CASSPRDREGETQYF.